Following are 25 T cell receptor beta chains from one sample sequenced in a study of blood T cell repertoires in COVID-19. Here immunoSEQ multiplex PCR was the method, and the copy in TCRdb shows in-frame clones only, minus some. The repertoire consists of hundreds of thousands of clones, with roughly 89% occurring once and the leading ten covering roughly 7.3%. Sequencing was carried out using peripheral blood. Receptors were obtained from a woman in her forties or fifties with COVID-19, enrolled during active disease.

The chain recombines TRBV7-9 with TRBJ1-4, with D perhaps matching TRBD1 (6 bases). Trimming took off 1 base at V and 3 bases at J, with 6 bases between the two ends. Germline lookup yields CDR1 SEHNR and CDR2 FQNEAQ (reference sequence). The CDR3 is 14 amino acids. CDR3 residues: CASSLGGPNEKLFF. CDR3 in DNA: TGTGCCAGCAGCTTAGGGGGGCCTAATGAAAAACTGTTTTTT.

V is TRBV7-3 and J is TRBJ2-6; the D gene is possibly TRBD1 (5 bases). There are 12 residues in the CDR3. V dropped 4 bases and J dropped 9 bases, with 7 bases sitting between them. Germline-derived CDR1 and CDR2 are SGHTA and FQGTGA. CDR3 coding DNA: TGTGCCAGCAGCTCAAGGGGCAACGTCCTGACTTTC. The encoded protein is CASSSRGNVLTF.

The chain employs TRBV30 and TRBJ1-4; D is undetermined. Trimming took 1 base from V and 8 from J, leaving 11 bases between them. The CDR3 length is 13 residues. Germline loops: CDR1 GTSNPN, CDR2 SVGIG (reference sequence). CDR3 nucleotide sequence: TGTGCCTGGAGTGGGCAGACTTGGGAAAAACTGTTTTTT. Translated, it gives CAWSGQTWEKLFF.

The chain recombines TRBV5-1 with TRBJ2-3; perhaps TRBD2 as D (5 bases). Germline V CDR1 and CDR2: SGHRS, YFSETQ. CDR3 length equals 15 residues. V dropped 0 bases and J dropped 0 bases, with 8 bases sitting between them. CDR3 loop: CASSLGRASTDTQYF. The CDR3 nucleotides read TGCGCCAGCAGCTTGGGGCGGGCCAGCACAGATACGCAGTATTTT.

This rearrangement joins TRBV6-5 to TRBJ2-7; no firm D call. V was trimmed by 5 bases and J by 0 bases, leaving 11 bases between them. CDR1 MNHEY and CDR2 SVGAGI come from the germline V gene. The CDR3 consists of 14 residues. The CDR3 region is CASSPPTYSYEQYF. Here the CDR3 DNA reads TGTGCCAGCAGTCCGCCGACTTACTCCTACGAGCAGTACTTC.

This clone was counted once. V gene TRBV6-5 combines with J gene TRBJ2-2; D might be TRBD2 (5 bases). V lost 8 bases and J 4 bases, leaving 8 bases between the germline ends. Germline lookup yields CDR1 MNHEY and CDR2 SVGAGI. This CDR3 contains 12 residues. The CDR3 loop reads CASGRGTGELFF. DNA for the CDR3: TGTGCCAGCGGACGGGGCACCGGGGAGCTGTTTTTT.

Notes on this clone: The sample has other DNA sequences that encode this CDR3 too. The chain links TRBV6-1 to TRBJ1-2, with D perhaps matching TRBD1 (6 bases). This CDR3 is built from 12 residues. CDR1 is MNHNS, CDR2 SASEGT, per germline. Trimming cost V 3 bases and J 4 bases, with 6 bases left between them. CDR3 nucleotide sequence: TGTGCCAGCAGTGAGGGGGCCTATGGCTACACCTTC. Its translation is CASSEGAYGYTF.

The chain has TRBV5-1 and TRBJ2-3, with D possibly being TRBD2 (7 bases). Per the germline V gene, CDR1 is SGHRS and CDR2 is YFSETQ. The CDR3 totals 14 residues. The germline V and J ends were trimmed by 4 bases and 0 bases, with 9 bases remaining between them. CDR3 DNA sequence: TGCGCCAGCAGCCGGGGGGCTAGCACAGATACGCAGTATTTT. As protein: CASSRGASTDTQYF.

The rearrangement joins TRBV11-2 to TRBJ2-1; 12 bases fit TRBD2. The V gene end was trimmed by 4 bases and the J gene end by 7 bases; junction bases not matched to a gene: 8. The CDR3 consists of 16 residues. Germline CDR1 and CDR2: SGHAT and FQNNGV. CDR3 sequence reads: CASSSASGGAGNEQFF. Written as DNA, the CDR3 is TGTGCCAGCAGCTCCGCTAGCGGGGGGGCCGGGAATGAGCAGTTCTTC.

The count of this clone is one. The J gene is TRBJ2-7, the V gene TRBV6-5; no reliable D call. The CDR3 sequence is 12 residues long. Trimming pared 4 bases from V and 6 bases from J, leaving 10 bases between. Germline lookup yields CDR1 MNHEY and CDR2 SVGAGI. DNA of the CDR3: TGTGCCAGCAGTTCCCCCCCGGGCGAGCAGTACTTC. Translating gives CASSSPPGEQYF.

The chain combines TRBV6-2 or TRBV6-3 with TRBJ2-7, with 10 nucleotides matching TRBD1. The V and J ends lost 6 bases and 2 bases, in that order; junction bases with no gene match: 4. Germline V lookup: CDR1 MNHEY, CDR2 SVGEGT. The CDR3 is 14 residues long. In nucleotides, the CDR3 is TGTGCCAGCAGCCGCGGGACAGGGGCCTACGAGCAGTACTTC. Translated, it gives CASSRGTGAYEQYF.

The rearrangement uses TRBV21-1 and TRBJ2-7; the tabulated D call, TRBD1, remains unverified against the DNA. TRBV21-1 is noted as a pseudogene. The CDR3 sequence is 16 residues long. CDR3 in DNA: TGTGCCAGCAGCAAAGTTCGGGACAGGATATACTACGAGCAGTACTTC. Translated: CASSKVRDRIYYEQYF.

The chain couples TRBV5-1 to TRBJ1-3; D uncertain. Germline V gene sequence: CDR1 SGHRS, CDR2 YFSETQ. V was clipped by 1 base and J by 3 bases, with 2 bases between them. The CDR3 runs 12 residues. The CDR3 nucleotides read TGCGCCAGCAGCTTGCTTGGAAACACCATATATTTT. Its protein product is CASSLLGNTIYF.

The chain employs TRBV19 and TRBJ1-1; D uncertain. The germline V gene has CDR1 LNHDA and CDR2 SQIVND (reference sequence). The CDR3 length is 15 residues. Trimming removed 1 base from V and 3 bases from J, with 12 bases in between. CDR3 residues: CASSIGGLPDTEAFF. CDR3 sequence (DNA): TGTGCCAGTAGTATAGGTGGGCTCCCGGACACTGAAGCTTTCTTT.

The chain recombines TRBV5-4 with TRBJ1-1; a weak D match, TRBD1 (5 bases). Trimming shortened V by 4 bases and J by 5 bases, and 12 bases separated the two germline ends. Germline V CDR1 and CDR2: SGHNT, YYREEE (reference sequence). The CDR3 is made up of 13 amino acids. The CDR3 coding sequence is TGTGCCAGCAGCATTCAGGGTTGGACTGAAGCTTTCTTT. Protein sequence: CASSIQGWTEAFF.

The J gene is TRBJ2-5, the V gene TRBV3-1 (or the pseudogene TRBV3-2), with 10 bases aligning to TRBD1. Germline loops: CDR1 LGHDT, CDR2 YNNKEL (reference sequence). This CDR3 is 15 amino acids long. Trimming cost V 4 bases and J 4 bases; bases outside gene matches: 6. In DNA, the CDR3 is TGTGCCAGCAGCCTCCTGGGACAGGGGACAGAGACCCAGTACTTC. This codes for CASSLLGQGTETQYF.

V and J are TRBV5-1 and TRBJ1-5; 7 nucleotides agree with TRBD1. The CDR3 extends over 17 amino acids. Losses at the gene ends were 3 bases for V and 0 bases for J; bases not matched to a gene: 9. Germline-derived CDR1 and CDR2 are SGHRS and YFSETQ. Here the CDR3 reads CASSSGQTRYSNQPQHF. In nucleotides, the CDR3 is TGCGCCAGCAGCTCGGGACAGACCAGGTATAGCAATCAGCCCCAGCATTTT.

This chain links TRBV23-1 with TRBJ1-1, with a possible D match to TRBD1 (6 bases). TRBV23-1 is an open reading frame whose function is uncertain. Trimming shortened V by 8 bases and J by 2 bases, and 18 bases separated the two germline ends. This CDR3 is built from 15 residues. CDR3 coding DNA: TGCGCCAGCCTTTGGCCTCGGGGGGCCAACACTGAAGCTTTCTTT. Encoded protein: CASLWPRGANTEAFF.

The rearrangement joins TRBV5-1 to TRBJ2-4; 7 bases map to TRBD1. CDR1 and CDR2 from the germline V gene are SGHRS and YFSETQ. Losses at the gene ends were 4 bases for V and 7 bases for J; bases not matched to a gene: 8. The CDR3 has 14 amino acids. The CDR3 reads CASSLRDRSNIQYF. The CDR3 region has the DNA TGCGCCAGCAGCCTCCGGGACAGATCCAACATTCAGTACTTC.

V usage is TRBV29-1 and J usage is TRBJ1-2; 10 bases align to TRBD1. Germline V CDR1 and CDR2: SQVTM, ANQGSEA. The CDR3 covers 12 residues. The trim removed 6 bases at V and 8 bases at J, leaving 6 bases unmatched. The CDR3 nucleotides read TGCAGCGTCTCCGGGACAGGGGACGGCTACACCTTC. Amino acid sequence: CSVSGTGDGYTF.

V usage is TRBV30 and J usage is TRBJ1-1; D gene ambiguous. V gave up 0 bases and J gave up 2 bases, with 10 bases separating them. This CDR3 has 14 residues. Germline V lookup: CDR1 GTSNPN, CDR2 SVGIG (reference sequence). CDR3 residues: CAWSVPHGNTEAFF. CDR3 nucleotide sequence: TGTGCCTGGAGTGTACCCCACGGTAACACTGAAGCTTTCTTT.

This chain links TRBV24-1 with TRBJ2-6; maybe TRBD2 (5 bases). The V and J ends lost 9 bases and 3 bases respectively, with 8 bases between them. This CDR3 contains 13 residues. The germline gives CDR1 KGHDR, CDR2 SFDVKD. In nucleotides, the CDR3 is TGTGCCACCCTAGGGAGTGGGGCCAACGTCCTGACTTTC. This sequence encodes CATLGSGANVLTF.

The chain links TRBV5-4 to TRBJ2-3; TRBD1 is a possible D gene (6 bases). V lost 4 bases and J 6 bases, leaving 18 bases between the germline ends. Germline lookup yields CDR1 SGHNT and CDR2 YYREEE (reference sequence). The CDR3 runs to 15 residues. Here the CDR3 reads CASSLPRGTPDTQYF. The CDR3 coding sequence is TGTGCCAGCAGCCTACCCAGGGGTACCCCGGATACGCAGTATTTT.

The rearrangement uses TRBV3-1 (or the pseudogene TRBV3-2) and TRBJ1-2; D possibly corresponds to TRBD1 (6 bases). Trimming removed 4 bases at V and 8 bases at J, with 14 bases between. The CDR3 sequence is 13 residues long. Germline V gene lookup returns CDR1 LGHDT and CDR2 YNNKEL (reference sequence). In DNA, the CDR3 is TGTGCCAGCAGCCGAGCGAACAGGGACGGCTACACCTTC. Translating gives CASSRANRDGYTF.

The rearrangement uses TRBV7-8 and TRBJ2-7; 7 nucleotides match TRBD1. Germline CDR1 SGHVS, CDR2 FQNEAQ. J was trimmed by 6 bases and V by 4 bases; bases with no gene match: 6. The CDR3 is made up of 13 amino acids. In DNA form, the CDR3 reads TGTGCCAGCAGCTACGACAGGGCTGGCGAGCAGTACTTC. Translated: CASSYDRAGEQYF.